Each of the 4 T cell receptor beta chains below was sequenced from the same sample in a study of early T cells in non-severe SARS-CoV-2 infection (dated by TCRdb to 2020 to 2023). The library was generated by 5' RACE. These reads were obtained on a NextSeq 500. TCRdb reprocessed the public reads (quality trimming at Q25 with fastp, clone calling with MiXCR) and kept in-frame beta chains. Rows are unified per CDR3 protein, each entry keeping the most common DNA and genes. The sample data list about 50,000 distinct CDR3 sequences, and about 13% of these were observed just once. Around 9.6% of the sample is held by the ten biggest clonotypes. Sequenced sample: whole blood. The source of these receptors is an adult who was a healthcare worker with PCR-confirmed SARS-CoV-2 infection or an uninfected control (not recorded which).

There are many counts of this clonotype. The chain combines TRBV10-3 with TRBJ1-2; possibly TRBD1 for D (5 bases). This CDR3 is built from 12 residues. V dropped 6 bases and J dropped 0 bases, with 5 bases sitting between them. CDR1 is ENHRY, CDR2 SYGVKD, per germline. The CDR3 protein is CAIRDTNYGYTF. In nucleotides, the CDR3 is TGTGCCATCAGGGACACTAACTATGGCTACACCTTC.

The rearrangement links TRBV20-1 to TRBJ2-1; D call uncertain. From germline, CDR1 is DFQATT and CDR2 SNEGSKA (reference sequence). Trimming removed 1 base from V and 2 bases from J, with 9 bases in between. The CDR3 runs 14 residues. The CDR3 DNA reads as TGCAGTGCTAGAGGAGACGGAGCCTACAATGAGCAGTTCTTC. It yields the protein CSARGDGAYNEQFF.

This chain connects TRBV5-1 to TRBJ2-5; TRBD2 might be the D (7 bases). Germline assignment: CDR1 SGHRS and CDR2 YFSETQ. Trimming left V 4 bases short and J 2 bases short, with 15 bases between. The CDR3 is 15 residues long. DNA for the CDR3: TGCGCCAGCAGCGGGGGCGTCGGGAGGCAAGAGACCCAGTACTTC. Its translation: CASSGGVGRQETQYF. The full variable domain, completed using reference TRBV5-1 and TRBJ2-5, is KAGVTQTPRYLIKTRGQQVTLSCSPISGHRSVSWYQQTPGQGLQFLFEYFSETQRNKGNFPGRFSGRQFSNSRSEMNVSTLELGDSALYLCASSGGVGRQETQYFGPGTRLLVL.

This clonotype came up a few times. The chain links TRBV11-2 to TRBJ2-1; possibly TRBD2 for D (5 bases). The CDR3 runs to 15 residues. Trimming shortened V by 5 bases and J by 8 bases, and 19 bases separated the two germline ends. CDR1 SGHAT and CDR2 FQNNGV come from the germline V gene. Written as DNA, the CDR3 is TGTGCCAGCAGCCCACCCGGACTTGCCGGCGATGAGCAGTTCTTC. Encoded protein: CASSPPGLAGDEQFF.